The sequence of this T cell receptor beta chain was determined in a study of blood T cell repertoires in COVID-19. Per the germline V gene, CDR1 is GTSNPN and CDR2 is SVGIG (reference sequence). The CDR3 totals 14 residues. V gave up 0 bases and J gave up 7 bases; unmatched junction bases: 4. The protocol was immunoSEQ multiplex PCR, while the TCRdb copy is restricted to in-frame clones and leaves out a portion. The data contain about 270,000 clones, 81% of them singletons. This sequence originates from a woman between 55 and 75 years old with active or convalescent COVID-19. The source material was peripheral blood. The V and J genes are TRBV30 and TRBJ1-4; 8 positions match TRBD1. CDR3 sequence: CAWSVQTGAEKLFF. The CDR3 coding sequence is TGTGCCTGGAGTGTACAGACAGGGGCTGAAAAACTGTTTTTT.